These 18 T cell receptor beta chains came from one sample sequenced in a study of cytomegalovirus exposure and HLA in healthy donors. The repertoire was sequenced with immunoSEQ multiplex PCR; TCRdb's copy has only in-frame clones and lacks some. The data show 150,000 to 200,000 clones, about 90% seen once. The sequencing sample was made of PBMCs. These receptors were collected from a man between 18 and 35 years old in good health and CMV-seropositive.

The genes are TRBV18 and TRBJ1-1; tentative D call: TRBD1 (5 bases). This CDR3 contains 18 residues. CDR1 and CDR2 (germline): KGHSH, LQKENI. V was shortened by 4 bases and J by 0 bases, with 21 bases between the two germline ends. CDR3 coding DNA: TGTGCCAGCTCACTCAGGTTTGGGGGGACGGAATTGAACACTGAAGCTTTCTTT. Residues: CASSLRFGGTELNTEAFF.

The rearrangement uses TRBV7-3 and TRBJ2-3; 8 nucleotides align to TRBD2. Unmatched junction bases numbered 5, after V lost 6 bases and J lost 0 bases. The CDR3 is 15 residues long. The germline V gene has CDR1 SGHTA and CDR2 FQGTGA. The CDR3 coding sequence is TGTGCCAGCAGGGACGGGAGGGCCAGCACAGATACGCAGTATTTT. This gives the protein CASRDGRASTDTQYF. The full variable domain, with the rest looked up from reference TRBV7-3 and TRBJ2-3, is GAGVSQTPSNKVTEKGKYVELRCDPISGHTALYWYRQSLGQGPEFLIYFQGTGAADDSGLPNDRFFAVRPEGSVSTLKIQRTERGDSAVYLCASRDGRASTDTQYFGPGTRLTVL.

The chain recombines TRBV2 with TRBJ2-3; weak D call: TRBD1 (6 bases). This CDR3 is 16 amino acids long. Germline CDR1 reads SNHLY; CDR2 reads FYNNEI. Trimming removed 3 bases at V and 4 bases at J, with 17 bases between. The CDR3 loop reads CASSDLPGTLSDTQYF. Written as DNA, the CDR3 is TGTGCCAGCAGTGACCTCCCCGGGACATTATCAGATACGCAGTATTTT.

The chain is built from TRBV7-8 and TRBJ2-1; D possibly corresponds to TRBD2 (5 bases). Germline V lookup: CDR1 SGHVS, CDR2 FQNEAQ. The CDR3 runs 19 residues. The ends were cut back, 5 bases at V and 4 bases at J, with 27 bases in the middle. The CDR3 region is CASSLRGLADRTRYNEQFF. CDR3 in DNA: TGTGCCAGCAGCCTTAGAGGGCTAGCTGACCGAACAAGATACAATGAGCAGTTCTTC.

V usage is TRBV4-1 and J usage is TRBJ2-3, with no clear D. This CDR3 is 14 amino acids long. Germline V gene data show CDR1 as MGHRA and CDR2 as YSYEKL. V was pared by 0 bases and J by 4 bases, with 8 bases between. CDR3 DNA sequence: TGCGCCAGCAGCCAAGAGGATAGCCCAGATACGCAGTATTTT. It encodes CASSQEDSPDTQYF.

The CDR3 sequence is CASSFLGPPNTGELFF. As DNA, the CDR3 is TGTGCCAGCAGTTTTCTGGGGCCACCGAACACCGGGGAGCTGTTTTTT. The chain has TRBV28 and TRBJ2-2; weak D call: TRBD1 (5 bases). Germline V CDR1 and CDR2: MDHEN, SYDVKM. The length of the CDR3 is 16 residues. Trimming took 3 bases from V and 0 from J, leaving 11 bases between them. The variable domain in full, completed from reference TRBV28 and TRBJ2-2, reads DVKVTQSSRYLVKRTGEKVFLECVQDMDHENMFWYRQDPGLGLRLIYFSYDVKMKEKGDIPEGYSVSREKKERFSLILESASTNQTSMYLCASSFLGPPNTGELFFGEGSRLTVL.

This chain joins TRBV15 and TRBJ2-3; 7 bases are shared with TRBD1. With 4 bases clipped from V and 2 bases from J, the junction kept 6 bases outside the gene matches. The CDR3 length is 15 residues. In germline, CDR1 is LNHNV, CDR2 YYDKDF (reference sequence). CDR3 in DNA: TGTGCCACCAGCACTCGGGACAGTTCCACAGATACGCAGTATTTT. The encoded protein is CATSTRDSSTDTQYF.

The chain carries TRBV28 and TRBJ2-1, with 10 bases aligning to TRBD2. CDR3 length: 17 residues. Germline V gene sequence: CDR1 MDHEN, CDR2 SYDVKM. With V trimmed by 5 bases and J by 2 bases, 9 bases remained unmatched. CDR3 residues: CASSPTLLAGPYNEQFF. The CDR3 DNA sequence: TGTGCCAGCAGTCCCACCCTACTAGCGGGGCCCTACAATGAGCAGTTCTTC. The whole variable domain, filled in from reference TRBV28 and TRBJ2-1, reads DVKVTQSSRYLVKRTGEKVFLECVQDMDHENMFWYRQDPGLGLRLIYFSYDVKMKEKGDIPEGYSVSREKKERFSLILESASTNQTSMYLCASSPTLLAGPYNEQFFGPGTRLTVL.

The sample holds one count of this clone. The CDR3, as DNA: TGCGCCAGCAGCCCGTGGGGGGGTGAGTCCTACGAGCAGTACTTC. This translates into CASSPWGGESYEQYF. This chain links TRBV5-1 with TRBJ2-7; 7 bases match TRBD2. Germline-derived CDR1 and CDR2 are SGHRS and YFSETQ. The CDR3 contains 15 residues. The V segment lost 4 bases and the J segment 1 base; nucleotides outside the gene matches: 8.

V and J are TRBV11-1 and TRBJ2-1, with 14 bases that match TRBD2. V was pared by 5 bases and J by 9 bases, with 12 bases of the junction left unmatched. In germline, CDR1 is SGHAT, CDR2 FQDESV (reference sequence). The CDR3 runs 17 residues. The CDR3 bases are TGTGCCAGCAGCCTAATCTCGACTAGCGGGAGGGCCGGTGAGCAGTTCTTC. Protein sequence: CASSLISTSGRAGEQFF.

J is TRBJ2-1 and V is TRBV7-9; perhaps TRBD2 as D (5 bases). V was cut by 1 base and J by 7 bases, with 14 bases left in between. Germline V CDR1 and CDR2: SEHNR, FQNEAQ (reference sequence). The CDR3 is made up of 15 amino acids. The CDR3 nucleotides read TGTGCCAGCAGCTTAGAAGCGGCCTCCGGGAATGAGCAGTTCTTC. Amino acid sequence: CASSLEAASGNEQFF.

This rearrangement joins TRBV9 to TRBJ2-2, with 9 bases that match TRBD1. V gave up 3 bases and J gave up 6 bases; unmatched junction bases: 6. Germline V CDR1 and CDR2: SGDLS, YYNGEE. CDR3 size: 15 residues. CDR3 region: CASSAGTGRAGELFF. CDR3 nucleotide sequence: TGTGCCAGCAGCGCAGGGACAGGGAGGGCCGGGGAGCTGTTTTTT. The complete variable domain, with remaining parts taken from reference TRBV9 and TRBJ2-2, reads DSGVTQTPKHLITATGQRVTLRCSPRSGDLSVYWYQQSLDQGLQFLIQYYNGEERAKGNILERFSAQQFPDLHSELNLSSLELGDSALYFCASSAGTGRAGELFFGEGSRLTVL.

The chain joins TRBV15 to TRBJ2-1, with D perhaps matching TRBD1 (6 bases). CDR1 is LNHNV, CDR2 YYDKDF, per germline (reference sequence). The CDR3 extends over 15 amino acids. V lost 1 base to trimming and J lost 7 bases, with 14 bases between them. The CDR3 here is CATSRVRDTLNEQFF. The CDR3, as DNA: TGTGCCACCAGCAGAGTTAGGGACACACTAAATGAGCAGTTCTTC.

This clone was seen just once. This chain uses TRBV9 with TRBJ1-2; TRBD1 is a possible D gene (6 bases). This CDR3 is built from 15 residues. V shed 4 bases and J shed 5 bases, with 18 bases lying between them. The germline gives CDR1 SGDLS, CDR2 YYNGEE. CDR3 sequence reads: CASSPRTGTKYGYTF. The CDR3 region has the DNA TGTGCCAGCAGCCCCCGGACGGGGACAAAATATGGCTACACCTTC.

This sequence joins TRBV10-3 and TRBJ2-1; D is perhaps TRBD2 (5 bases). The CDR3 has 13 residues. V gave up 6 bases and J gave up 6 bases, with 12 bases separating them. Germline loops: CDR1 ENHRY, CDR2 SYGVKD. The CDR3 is CAIRGERFNEQFF. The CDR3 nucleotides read TGTGCCATCAGGGGAGAGCGCTTCAATGAGCAGTTCTTC.

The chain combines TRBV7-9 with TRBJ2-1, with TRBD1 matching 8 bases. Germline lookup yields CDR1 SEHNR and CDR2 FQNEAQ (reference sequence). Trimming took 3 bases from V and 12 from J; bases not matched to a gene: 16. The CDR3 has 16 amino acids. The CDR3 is CASSFILPGQVFLQFF. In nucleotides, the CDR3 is TGTGCCAGCAGCTTTATACTTCCGGGACAGGTTTTTTTGCAGTTCTTC.

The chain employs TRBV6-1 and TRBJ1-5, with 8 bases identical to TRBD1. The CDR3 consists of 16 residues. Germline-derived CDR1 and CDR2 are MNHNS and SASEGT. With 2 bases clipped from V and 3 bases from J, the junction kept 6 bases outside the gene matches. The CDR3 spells CASSELLQGVNQPQHF. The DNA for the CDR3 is TGTGCCAGCAGTGAATTGTTACAGGGGGTCAATCAGCCCCAGCATTTT.

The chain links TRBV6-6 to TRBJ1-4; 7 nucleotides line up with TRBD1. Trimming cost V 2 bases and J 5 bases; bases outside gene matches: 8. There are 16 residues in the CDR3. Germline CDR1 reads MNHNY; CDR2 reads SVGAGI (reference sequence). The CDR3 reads CASSYGQGGRNEKLFF. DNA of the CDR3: TGTGCCAGCAGTTACGGGCAGGGGGGCCGAAATGAAAAACTGTTTTTT.